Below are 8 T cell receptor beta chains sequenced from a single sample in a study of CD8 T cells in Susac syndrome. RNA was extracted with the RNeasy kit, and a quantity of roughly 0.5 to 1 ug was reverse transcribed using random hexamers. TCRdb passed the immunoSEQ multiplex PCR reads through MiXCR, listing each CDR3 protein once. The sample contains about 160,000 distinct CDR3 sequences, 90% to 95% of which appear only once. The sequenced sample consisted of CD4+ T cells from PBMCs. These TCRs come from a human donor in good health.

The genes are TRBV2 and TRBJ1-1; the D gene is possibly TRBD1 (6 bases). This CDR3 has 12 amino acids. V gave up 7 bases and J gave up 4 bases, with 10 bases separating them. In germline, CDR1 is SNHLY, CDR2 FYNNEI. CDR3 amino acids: CASTPGVTEAFF. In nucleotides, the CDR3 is TGTGCCAGCACCCCAGGGGTCACTGAAGCTTTCTTT.

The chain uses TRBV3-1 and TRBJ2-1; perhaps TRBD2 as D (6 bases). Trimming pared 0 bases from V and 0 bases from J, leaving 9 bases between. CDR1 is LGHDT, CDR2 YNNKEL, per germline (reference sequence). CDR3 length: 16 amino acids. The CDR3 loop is CASSQDPGGSYNEQFF. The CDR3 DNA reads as TGTGCCAGCAGCCAAGATCCCGGGGGCTCCTACAATGAGCAGTTCTTC.

The CDR3 sequence: CASSPPSGGAHNEQFF. CDR3 DNA sequence: TGTGCCAGCTCACCACCGAGCGGGGGGGCCCACAATGAGCAGTTCTTC. V and J are TRBV18 and TRBJ2-1; 10 bases agree with TRBD2. This CDR3 comprises 16 residues. With V trimmed by 0 bases and J by 5 bases, 4 bases remained unmatched. Germline CDR1 and CDR2: KGHSH and LQKENI.

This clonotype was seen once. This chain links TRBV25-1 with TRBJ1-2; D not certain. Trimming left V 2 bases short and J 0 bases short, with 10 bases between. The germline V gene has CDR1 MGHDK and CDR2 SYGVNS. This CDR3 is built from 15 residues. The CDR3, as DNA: TGTGCCAGCAGTGAAAGTAGGCCTACTAACTATGGCTACACCTTC. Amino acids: CASSESRPTNYGYTF.

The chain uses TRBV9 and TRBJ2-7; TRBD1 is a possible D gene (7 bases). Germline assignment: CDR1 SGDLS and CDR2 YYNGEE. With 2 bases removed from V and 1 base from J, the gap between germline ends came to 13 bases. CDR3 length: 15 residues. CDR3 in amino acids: CASSVSGGRSYEQYF. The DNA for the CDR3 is TGTGCCAGCAGCGTCTCAGGGGGGAGGTCCTACGAGCAGTACTTC.

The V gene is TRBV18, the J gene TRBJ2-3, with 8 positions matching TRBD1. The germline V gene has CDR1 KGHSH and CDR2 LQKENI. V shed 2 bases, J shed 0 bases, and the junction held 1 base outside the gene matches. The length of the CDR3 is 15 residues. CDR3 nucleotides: TGTGCCAGCTCACCAGGGGACAGGAGCACAGATACGCAGTATTTT. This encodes CASSPGDRSTDTQYF.

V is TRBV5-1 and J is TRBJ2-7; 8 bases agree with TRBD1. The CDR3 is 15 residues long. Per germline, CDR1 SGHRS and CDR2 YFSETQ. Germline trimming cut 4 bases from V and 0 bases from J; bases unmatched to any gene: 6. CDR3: CASSRGQDSSYEQYF. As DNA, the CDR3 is TGCGCCAGCAGCCGGGGACAGGACAGCTCCTACGAGCAGTACTTC.

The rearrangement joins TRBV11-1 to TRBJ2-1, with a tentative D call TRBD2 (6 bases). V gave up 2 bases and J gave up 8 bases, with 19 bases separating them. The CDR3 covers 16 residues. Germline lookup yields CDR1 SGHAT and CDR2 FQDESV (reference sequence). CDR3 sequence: CASSLRRDPSGDEQFF. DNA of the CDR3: TGTGCCAGCAGCTTAAGGAGGGACCCTTCCGGCGATGAGCAGTTCTTC. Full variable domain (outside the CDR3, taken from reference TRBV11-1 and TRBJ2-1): EAEVAQSPRYKITEKSQAVAFWCDPISGHATLYWYRQILGQGPELLVQFQDESVVDDSQLPKDRFSAERLKGVDSTLKIQPAELGDSAMYLCASSLRRDPSGDEQFFGPGTRLTVL.